This is a list of T cell receptor beta chains from one sample in a study of cytomegalovirus exposure and HLA in healthy donors. The table came from immunoSEQ multiplex PCR; TCRdb's copy has only in-frame clones and leaves some out. The table shows 120,000 or so clones, with under 90% occurring only once. Specimen: PBMCs. These receptors all come from a woman in her thirties or forties in good health and CMV-seropositive. The CDR3 runs from the conserved cysteine through the conserved F or W. A D gene is named only where the DNA matches it firmly. Clone size appears in some rows only: once, few, many, or a class for an expanded clone.

size: once; D: TRBD1; V: TRBV19; J: TRBJ2-2; DNA: TGTGCCAGTAGCACCGATCATACAGGGGGCGCCGGAGGGGAGCTGTTTTTT; CDR3: CASSTDHTGGAGGELFF
size: -; D: TRBD1; V: TRBV2; J: TRBJ1-6; DNA: TGTGCCAGCAGTGACATTGAGGGGGCGAATAATTCACCCCTCCACTTT; CDR3: CASSDIEGANNSPLHF
size: -; D: TRBD1; V: TRBV13; J: TRBJ2-7; DNA: TGTGCCAGCAGCTTAGAGGGGGACAGGGGTAGAGAAAAGTACTTC; CDR3: CASSLEGDRGREKYF
size: once; D: -; V: TRBV7-6; J: TRBJ2-3; DNA: TGTGCCAGCAGCTTAGCGCTCGGGAGTACGAATACGCAGTATTTT; CDR3: CASSLALGSTNTQYF
size: -; D: -; V: TRBV27; J: TRBJ2-5; DNA: TGTGCCAGCAGTTTATGGGGCAGTGAGACCCAGTACTTC; CDR3: CASSLWGSETQYF
size: -; D: TRBD2; V: TRBV19; J: TRBJ2-7; DNA: TGTGCCAGTAGTATAGTTTTGGCTAGCGGGAGTTTTGACGAGCAGTACTTC; CDR3: CASSIVLASGSFDEQYF
size: -; D: -; V: TRBV11-3; J: TRBJ2-1; DNA: TGTGCCAGCAGCCTGCAAGGTGCGGTTGAGCAGTTCTTC; CDR3: CASSLQGAVEQFF
size: -; D: -; V: TRBV12-5; J: TRBJ2-5; DNA: TGTGCTAGTGTGATGGGAGACAAAGAGACCCAGTACTTC; CDR3: CASVMGDKETQYF
size: -; D: TRBD1; V: TRBV29-1; J: TRBJ2-6; DNA: TGCAGCGTTAGGGCAGGGGGCTCTGGGGCCAACGTCCTGACTTTC; CDR3: CSVRAGGSGANVLTF
size: -; D: TRBD1; V: TRBV6-1; J: TRBJ1-2; DNA: TGTGCCAGCAGTGAACCACAGGGGTTGAGGGCCTATGGCTACACCTTC; CDR3: CASSEPQGLRAYGYTF
size: -; D: -; V: TRBV30; J: TRBJ2-1; DNA: TGTGCCTGGAGCTTAGCGGCCCGTTCCTACAATGAGCAGTTCTTC; CDR3: CAWSLAARSYNEQFF
size: -; D: TRBD1; V: TRBV7-9; J: TRBJ1-2; DNA: TGTGCCAGCAGCGCCAACAGGGGTGAGGGCTACACCTTC; CDR3: CASSANRGEGYTF
size: once; D: -; V: TRBV6-1; J: TRBJ1-1; DNA: TGTGCCAGCAGTGATATCTCTATCATTCAGGACCCGGGGACTTTTGAAGCTTTCTTT; CDR3: CASSDISIIQDPGTFEAFF